Presented here are 8 T cell receptor beta chains from one specimen sequenced in a study of T cells in Graves' hyperthyroidism and ophthalmopathy (dated by TCRdb to between 2018 and 2021). The receptor library was made with multiplex PCR. The data were produced on an Illumina HiSeq 2000. TCR beta CDR3 regions were amplified from RNA transcripts. The first round of RT-PCR for the TCR CDR3 was performed with the HTBI primer set and the Qiagen OneStep RT-PCR kit. TCRdb trimmed the raw reads at Q25, called clones with MiXCR and kept productive beta chains. For every CDR3 protein sequence, its rows merge into one entry that carries the most common genes and DNA. This sample lists hundreds of thousands of distinct CDR3 sequences; approximately 15% were detected once. In total, the top ten clones hold under 7% of the sample. Sequences were obtained from blood. These receptors were taken from a woman in her thirties with Graves' hyperthyroidism that later progressed to Graves' ophthalmopathy.

Remarks on this clonotype: At one of its ends the junction is not consistent with the germline gene, which may arise from a read error. The gene calls are TRBV7-2 and TRBJ2-3, with D possibly being TRBD1 (5 bases). The CDR3 covers 13 residues. Germline CDR1 SGHTA, CDR2 FQGNSA. This CDR3 is CAGSQDRGDTQYF. For the CDR3, the DNA is TGTGCCGGCAGCCAAGACAGAGGAGATACGCAGTATTTT.

This rearrangement joins TRBV6-1 to TRBJ1-3; a weak D match, TRBD1 (6 bases). The CDR3 sequence is 14 residues long. From germline, CDR1 is MNHNS and CDR2 SASEGT. Trimming took 7 bases from V and 0 from J, leaving 10 bases between them. Written as DNA, the CDR3 is TGTGCCAGCAACAGGGATGGCTCTGGAAACACCATATATTTT. Translated: CASNRDGSGNTIYF.

Only one count was recorded for this clonotype. The chain uses TRBV5-1 and TRBJ2-1; D unresolved. Germline V gene data show CDR1 as SGHRS and CDR2 as YFSETQ. This CDR3 contains 15 residues. Deletions cut 4 bases from V and 5 bases from J, with 16 bases between. The CDR3: CASSAQVPSDNEQFF. The CDR3 DNA sequence: TGCGCCAGCAGCGCGCAGGTCCCGTCGGACAATGAGCAGTTCTTC.

This clonotype was observed many times. The rearrangement uses TRBV2 and TRBJ1-3, with a tentative D call TRBD1 (6 bases). Deletions cut 7 bases from V and 0 bases from J, with 13 bases between. The CDR3 has 15 amino acids. Germline V gene data show CDR1 as SNHLY and CDR2 as FYNNEI. Here the CDR3 reads CASTEDRFSGNTIYF. In nucleotides, the CDR3 is TGTGCCAGCACCGAGGACAGATTCTCTGGAAACACCATATATTTT.

The table lists this clonotype with a few counts. At one end the junction does not follow the germline gene, possibly because of a read error. V is TRBV9 and J is TRBJ2-6, with D perhaps TRBD1 (5 bases). This CDR3 comprises 15 residues. Per germline, CDR1 SGDLS and CDR2 YYNGEE. CDR3 residues: CASSESVAGADVLTF. The CDR3 nucleotides read TGTGCCAGCAGCGAGTCAGTGGCTGGGGCCGACGTCCTGACTTTC.

V and J are TRBV5-1 and TRBJ2-1; 8 positions match TRBD2. Germline V gene sequence: CDR1 SGHRS, CDR2 YFSETQ. This CDR3 is built from 13 residues. After removal of 2 bases from V and 9 bases from J, the junction contained 4 bases not matched to a gene. The CDR3 DNA reads TGCGCCAGCAGCTTAGCGGGAGAGCTTGAGCAGTTCTTC. This encodes CASSLAGELEQFF. Variable domain in full (rest from reference TRBV5-1 and TRBJ2-1): KAGVTQTPRYLIKTRGQQVTLSCSPISGHRSVSWYQQTPGQGLQFLFEYFSETQRNKGNFPGRFSGRQFSNSRSEMNVSTLELGDSALYLCASSLAGELEQFFGPGTRLTVL.

In this sample, this clonotype turned up many times. The V and J genes are TRBV12-3 or TRBV12-4 and TRBJ2-7; 8 nucleotides agree with TRBD2. The CDR3 spans 13 residues. The J segment lost 3 bases and the V segment lost 5 bases, leaving 3 bases of the junction unmatched. As DNA, the CDR3 is TGTGCCAGCAGTCGGAGCGGGAGCTACGAGCAGTACTTC. This sequence encodes CASSRSGSYEQYF.

As concerns this clonotype: This may stem from a read error, because a much larger clone lies one nucleotide away. V is TRBV18 and J is TRBJ1-5; TRBD1 matches at 7 bases. The CDR3 is made up of 15 amino acids. The germline V gene encodes CDR1 KGHSH and CDR2 LQKENI. Trimming removed 0 bases from V and 7 bases from J; junction bases left unmatched: 6. The CDR3 DNA reads TGTGCCAGCTCACCACCGCTGCAGGGGGGACAGCCCCAGCATTTT. It encodes CASSPPLQGGQPQHF.